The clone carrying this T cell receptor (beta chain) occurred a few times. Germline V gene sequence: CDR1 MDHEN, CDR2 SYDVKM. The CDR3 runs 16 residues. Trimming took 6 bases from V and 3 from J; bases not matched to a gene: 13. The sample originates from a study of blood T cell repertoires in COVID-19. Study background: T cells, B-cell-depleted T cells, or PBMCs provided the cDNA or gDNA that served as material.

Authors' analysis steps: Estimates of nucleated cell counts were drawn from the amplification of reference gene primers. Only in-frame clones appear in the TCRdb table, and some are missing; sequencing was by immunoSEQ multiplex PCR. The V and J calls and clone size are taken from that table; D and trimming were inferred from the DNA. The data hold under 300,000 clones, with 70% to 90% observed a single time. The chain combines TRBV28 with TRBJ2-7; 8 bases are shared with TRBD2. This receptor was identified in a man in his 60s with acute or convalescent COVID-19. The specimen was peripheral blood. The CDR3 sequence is CASSMAGGGLLYEQYF. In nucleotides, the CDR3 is TGTGCCAGCAGCATGGCGGGGGGAGGCCTGCTCTACGAGCAGTACTTC.